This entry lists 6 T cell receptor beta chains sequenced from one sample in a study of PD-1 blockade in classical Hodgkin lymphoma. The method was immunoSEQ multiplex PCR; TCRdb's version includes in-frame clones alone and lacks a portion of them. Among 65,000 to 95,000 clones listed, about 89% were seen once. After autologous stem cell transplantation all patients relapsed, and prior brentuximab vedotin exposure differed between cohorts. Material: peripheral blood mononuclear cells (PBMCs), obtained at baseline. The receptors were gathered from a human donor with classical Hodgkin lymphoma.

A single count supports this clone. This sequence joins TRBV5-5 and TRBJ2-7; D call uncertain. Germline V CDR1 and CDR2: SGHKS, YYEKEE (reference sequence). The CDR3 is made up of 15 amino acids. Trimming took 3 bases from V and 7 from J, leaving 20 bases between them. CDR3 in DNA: TGTGCCAGCAGCTCCATGCGCTCGGGCGCTGGAGAGCAGTACTTC. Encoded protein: CASSSMRSGAGEQYF.

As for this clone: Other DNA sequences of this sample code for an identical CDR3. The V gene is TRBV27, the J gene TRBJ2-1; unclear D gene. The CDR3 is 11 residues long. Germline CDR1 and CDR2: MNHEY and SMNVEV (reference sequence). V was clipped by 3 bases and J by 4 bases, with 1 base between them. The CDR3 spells CASSLYNEQFF. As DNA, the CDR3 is TGTGCCAGCAGTTTGTACAATGAGCAGTTCTTC.

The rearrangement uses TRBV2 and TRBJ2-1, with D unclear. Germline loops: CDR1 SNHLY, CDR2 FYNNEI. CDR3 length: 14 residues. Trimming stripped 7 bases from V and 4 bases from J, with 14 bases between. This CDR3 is CASIGASQYNEQFF. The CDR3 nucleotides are TGTGCCAGCATTGGTGCGAGCCAATACAATGAGCAGTTCTTC.

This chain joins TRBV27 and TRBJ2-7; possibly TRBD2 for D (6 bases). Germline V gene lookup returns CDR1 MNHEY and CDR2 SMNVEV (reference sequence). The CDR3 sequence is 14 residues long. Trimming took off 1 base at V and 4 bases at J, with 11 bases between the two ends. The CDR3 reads CASSLFGRVYEQYF. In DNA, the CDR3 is TGTGCCAGCAGTTTATTCGGGAGAGTATACGAGCAGTACTTC.

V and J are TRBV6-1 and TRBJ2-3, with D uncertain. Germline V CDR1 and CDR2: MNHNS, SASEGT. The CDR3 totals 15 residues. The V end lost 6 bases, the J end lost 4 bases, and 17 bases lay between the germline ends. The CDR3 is CASRYTGPKADTQYF. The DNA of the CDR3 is TGTGCCAGCAGATATACCGGGCCTAAGGCAGATACGCAGTATTTT.

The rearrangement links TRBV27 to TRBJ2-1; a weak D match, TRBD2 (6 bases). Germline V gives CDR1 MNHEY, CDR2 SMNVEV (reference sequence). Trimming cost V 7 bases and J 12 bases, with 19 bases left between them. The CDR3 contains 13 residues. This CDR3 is CASKFGDRDSQFF. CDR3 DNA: TGTGCCAGCAAGTTTGGGGACCGGGACTCGCAGTTCTTC.